Listed below are T cell receptor beta chains from one sample, sequenced in a study of blood T cell repertoires in COVID-19. TCRdb's copy holds only in-frame clones and misses some; the assay was immunoSEQ multiplex PCR. The sample has under 200,000 clones, around 82% seen once. The sample taken for sequencing was peripheral blood. The receptor source for this set is a human donor with acute or convalescent COVID-19. The donor label of this sample is uncertain. CDR3s include the opening cysteine and the closing phenylalanine or tryptophan. Each record gives: V gene, clone size, D gene, J gene, CDR3 length, CDR3 protein, CDR3 DNA. D genes are given only for firm matches. Size tells how often a clone was seen (once, few, many) or the class of an expanded clone, and some rows leave it out.

TRBV19	once	TRBD1	TRBJ1-5	17	CASSVGQGFDGNQPQHF	TGTGCCAGTAGCGTCGGACAGGGGTTTGATGGAAATCAGCCCCAGCATTTT
TRBV10-3	-	-	TRBJ2-7	16	CAISVAGQLGSGEQYF	TGTGCCATCAGTGTGGCGGGACAGTTGGGGAGCGGCGAGCAGTACTTC
TRBV6-5	-	TRBD2	TRBJ2-2	16	CASSYRGGGWRGELFF	TGTGCCAGCAGTTACCGTGGGGGAGGGTGGCGCGGGGAGCTGTTTTTT
TRBV6-5	-	TRBD2	TRBJ2-1	15	CASSPTSGSYNEQFF	TGTGCCAGCAGCCCCACTAGCGGCTCCTACAATGAGCAGTTCTTC
TRBV4-2	-	TRBD2	TRBJ2-7	15	CASSQAGGAAYEQYF	TGTGCCAGCAGCCAAGCGGGGGGGGCGGCCTACGAGCAGTACTTC
TRBV25-1	few	-	TRBJ2-5	16	CASSEPGVGRKETQYF	TGTGCCAGCAGTGAACCTGGAGTAGGGAGGAAAGAGACCCAGTACTTC
TRBV9	-	TRBD1	TRBJ1-5	15	CASSVGTGPNQPQHF	TGTGCCAGCAGCGTGGGGACAGGGCCAAATCAGCCCCAGCATTTT
TRBV11-2	-	-	TRBJ1-1	14	CASSPPPGGTEAFF	TGTGCCAGCAGCCCACCCCCCGGGGGCACTGAAGCTTTCTTT
TRBV25-1	-	TRBD1	TRBJ2-7	15	CASSGNNRGVYEQYF	TGTGCCAGCAGTGGAAACAACAGGGGGGTCTACGAGCAGTACTTC
TRBV5-1	-	TRBD2	TRBJ2-7	17	CASSSSVGSGNAYEQYF	TGCGCCAGCAGCTCCTCCGTGGGTAGCGGGAACGCGTACGAGCAGTACTTC
TRBV2	few	TRBD1	TRBJ2-7	14	CASSMYRDSYEQYF	TGTGCCAGCAGCATGTATAGGGACAGCTACGAGCAGTACTTC
TRBV7-9	once	-	TRBJ2-1	13	CASSPGQSNEQFF	TGTGCCAGCAGCCCCGGACAGTCCAATGAGCAGTTCTTC
TRBV7-8	few	TRBD1	TRBJ1-2	15	CASSRTGIGNYGYTF	TGTGCCAGCAGCCGGACAGGAATCGGGAACTATGGCTACACCTTC
TRBV4-1	-	TRBD2	TRBJ2-1	21	CASSQDLGTSGGSSPYNEQFF	TGCGCCAGCAGCCAAGATCTCGGGACTAGCGGGGGGTCTAGCCCCTACAATGAGCAGTTCTTC
TRBV5-4	-	-	TRBJ2-5	13	CASSSDYVGTQYF	TGTGCCAGCAGCTCAGACTACGTCGGGACCCAGTACTTC
TRBV9	once	-	TRBJ1-1	15	CASSVTQGGNTEAFF	TGTGCCAGCAGCGTGACACAGGGTGGGAACACTGAAGCTTTCTTT
TRBV30	-	-	TRBJ2-7	17	CAWSARQGRGLINEQYF	TGTGCCTGGAGTGCTCGGCAGGGGAGAGGGTTAATCAACGAGCAGTACTTC
TRBV6-1	-	-	TRBJ1-2	15	CASSEEPQRVHGYTF	TGTGCCAGCAGTGAAGAACCCCAGCGGGTCCACGGCTACACCTTC
TRBV2	-	TRBD2	TRBJ2-1	15	CASSRTSGIYNEQFF	TGTGCCAGCAGTAGAACTAGCGGGATTTACAATGAGCAGTTCTTC
TRBV3-1/TRBV3-2	-	TRBD2	TRBJ2-5	15	CASSRAGTTEETQYF	TGTGCCAGCAGCCGAGCCGGGACTACCGAAGAGACCCAGTACTTC
TRBV4-1	-	-	TRBJ2-7	15	CASSPPSASSYEQYF	TGCGCCAGCAGCCCCCCCAGCGCTAGCTCCTACGAGCAGTACTTC
TRBV7-3	-	-	TRBJ2-2	15	CASSLLGASTGELFF	TGTGCCAGCAGCTTATTAGGGGCGAGCACCGGGGAGCTGTTTTTT
TRBV6-4	-	-	TRBJ1-1	13	CATRLHLNTEAFF	TGTGCCACCCGACTGCACCTGAACACTGAAGCTTTCTTT
TRBV2	-	-	TRBJ2-1	13	CASSLILYNEQFF	TGTGCCAGCAGCCTTATTCTCTACAATGAGCAGTTCTTC
TRBV7-2	-	-	TRBJ1-1	14	CASSLIRGNTEAFF	TGTGCCAGCAGCTTGATAAGGGGGAACACTGAAGCTTTCTTT
TRBV15	-	-	TRBJ2-6	17	CATRSGQGSSGANVLTF	TGTGCCACTCGATCAGGCCAGGGTAGTTCTGGGGCCAACGTCCTGACTTTC
TRBV20-1	-	TRBD1	TRBJ2-7	14	CSASPGQGIYEQYF	TGCAGTGCTAGTCCGGGACAGGGTATCTACGAGCAGTACTTC
TRBV28	-	TRBD1	TRBJ1-5	14	CASSPGTVNQPQHF	TGTGCCAGCAGCCCAGGGACAGTCAATCAGCCCCAGCATTTT
TRBV4-1	-	TRBD2	TRBJ2-6	19	CASSRSDSSGGSGANVLTF	TGCGCCAGCAGCCGGTCAGACAGTAGCGGGGGCTCTGGGGCCAACGTCCTGACTTTC
TRBV6-5	-	-	TRBJ1-1	15	CASLGYRTVNTEAFF	TGTGCCAGCTTGGGGTACAGGACCGTGAACACTGAAGCTTTCTTT
TRBV5-1	-	-	TRBJ1-2	14	CASSLEWGVYGYTF	TGCGCCAGCAGCTTAGAATGGGGGGTCTATGGCTACACCTTC
TRBV18	-	TRBD1	TRBJ1-5	15	CASSPTGSGNQPQHF	TGTGCCAGCTCACCGACAGGGAGTGGCAATCAGCCCCAGCATTTT
TRBV30	-	-	TRBJ1-1	14	CAWSGRRTNTEAFF	TGTGCCTGGAGCGGGAGACGGACGAACACTGAAGCTTTCTTT
TRBV29-1	-	TRBD1	TRBJ2-1	15	CSATLRGLKDNEQFF	TGCAGCGCCACACTTAGGGGGCTGAAGGACAATGAGCAGTTCTTC
TRBV2	-	-	TRBJ1-2	17	CASSETAPTNRPGGYTF	TGTGCCAGCAGTGAAACGGCTCCGACCAACCGGCCGGGTGGCTACACCTTC
TRBV5-1	once	TRBD1	TRBJ1-2	12	CASSETGYGYTF	TGCGCCAGCAGCGAGACAGGGTATGGCTACACCTTC
TRBV7-8	-	TRBD2	TRBJ2-7	15	CASSRAGGRGYEQYF	TGTGCCAGCAGCCGTGCCGGCGGGAGAGGGTACGAGCAGTACTTC
TRBV15	-	-	TRBJ2-5	11	CATSSSQTQYF	TGTGCCACCAGCAGTAGTCAGACCCAGTACTTC
TRBV30	once	-	TRBJ2-3	18	CAWRGQAASVGLTDTQYF	TGTGCCTGGAGAGGTCAGGCAGCGAGCGTGGGACTCACAGATACGCAGTATTTT
TRBV6-5	-	-	TRBJ1-1	14	CASSLLYPGTEAFF	TGTGCCAGCAGTCTCTTGTATCCGGGAACTGAAGCTTTCTTT
TRBV29-1	-	-	TRBJ1-2	14	CSVAESVGGSGYTF	TGCAGCGTCGCTGAGTCGGTGGGGGGTTCCGGCTACACCTTC
TRBV19	-	-	TRBJ2-3	15	CASSIGGKGTDTQYF	TGTGCCAGTAGTATTGGAGGGAAGGGCACAGATACGCAGTATTTT
TRBV12-5	-	TRBD1	TRBJ1-1	13	CASGKGANTEAFF	TGTGCTAGTGGTAAGGGGGCGAACACTGAAGCTTTCTTT
TRBV10-2	-	TRBD2	TRBJ2-3	15	CASSVESGGPGGQYF	TGCGCCAGCAGTGTGGAAAGCGGGGGGCCAGGGGGGCAGTATTTT